This T cell receptor beta chain emerged from a study of blood T cell repertoires in COVID-19 (dated by TCRdb to the early 2020s). Regarding the study in general: Samples from collaborators originated in the United States, Italy and Spain and spanned both the acute and convalescent phases of COVID-19. The prospective study material was composed of cDNA or gDNA derived from T cells, B-cell-depleted T cells, or PBMCs. Deeply sampled blood TCRbeta repertoires from subjects exposed to, actively infected with, or recovered from COVID-19 were included in the dataset. A freely available public database, intended as a resource for researchers studying the immune response to SARS-CoV-2, is where the repertoires were released. The samples were drawn from two sources: the first 160 participants of the ongoing ImmuneRACE study, and fewer than 1,500 subjects contributed by 6 global collaborators. Sample metadata almost always included a de-identified subject ID, COVID-19 status, age in years and sex. Where available, HLA class I and class II types were taken from metadata supplied by the sample provider and were not determined by assay-based typing.

Deletion took 0 bases off V and 7 bases off J, with a span of 10 bases between the germline ends. The germline V gene sets CDR1 to MNHEY and CDR2 to SVGEGT. The CDR3 sequence holds 14 residues, the cysteine and phenylalanine included. Just CDR3 DNA is preserved here, 42 bases in frame from base 1. One collaborating source in Seattle enrolled patients while the patients were actively infected and followed the patients over time throughout the course of disease. Whole blood was collected in K2EDTA tubes by collaborating institutions according to the institutions' own protocols. Collaborator samples were shipped for TCRbeta analysis as frozen whole blood, isolated PBMCs, or DNA extracted from either sample type. TCRbeta CDR3 regions were amplified from genomic DNA using the immunoSEQ Assay, a bias-controlled multiplex PCR. The paper's processing steps were these. The number of nucleated cells in each sample was estimated by amplification of reference gene primers within the assay. To quantify the absolute abundance of each unique TCRbeta CDR3 rearrangement, sequence reads were collapsed and filtered. For each sample, productive Simpson clonality was calculated as the square root of Simpson's diversity index over productive rearrangements. In TCRdb, the immuneACCESS table is reduced to in-frame sequences with V and J assigned. These tables do not hold every clone; where another copy was compared, an unresolved V gene accounts for under half, and the others remain unexplained. D and trimming come from the DNA, and the V and J calls and clone size come from that table. The sample table contains more than 300,000 clones; only one count was recorded for around 87% of them. The top ten clonotypes cover about 10% of the sample.

To note about this clone: Its antigen is still unknown. Per-nucleotide qualities are absent, and no much larger clonotype sits a single base away.

The research as a whole found: The amount of clinical and demographic metadata varied by source and participant and was provided uncurated.

The V and J segments used are TRBV6-2 or TRBV6-3 and TRBJ1-5; 5 matching bases give a weak D call of TRBD1. The sample was peripheral blood. The receptor's source is a woman aged 25 to 45 with COVID-19, enrolled during active disease. The CDR3 protein is CASSYSSGRQPQHF. The DNA sequence reads TGTGCCAGCAGTTACTCATCAGGGAGGCAGCCCCAGCATTTT.